This TCR beta chain was documented in a study of beta chain features in type 1 diabetes. Overall study context: Regarding age, gender and cell yields, patients proved similar to healthy donors.

Expressed TCRB transcripts were sequenced, since all the RNA that had been isolated was reverse transcribed. Sequencing used immunoSEQ multiplex PCR; TCRdb keeps in-frame clones, though not all of them. The profile shows 900,000 or so clones, roughly 15% of them singletons. On this clone itself: One end of the junction varies from germline; a read error may be responsible. This specimen includes other DNA sequences encoding the same CDR3.

On average, the one heparinised blood draw given by each donor was around 120 mL. Based on CD45RO/CCR7/CD25/CD127/CD95/CD27, CD4+ regulatory, stem cell-like memory, naive and central memory cells were sorted. Sequencing was performed on naive CD4+ T cells from blood. The clonotype originates from a woman aged 18-29 years in good health.

The CDR3: CASSLDSSYNEQFF. In nucleotides, the CDR3 is TGCGCCAGCAGCTTGGATAGCTCCTATAATGAGCAGTTCTTC. The chain couples TRBV5-1 to TRBJ2-1; D is unclear. This CDR3 region has 14 residues. Germline lookup yields CDR1 SGHRS and CDR2 YFSETQ. The whole variable domain, remainder taken from reference TRBV5-1 and TRBJ2-1, is KAGVTQTPRYLIKTRGQQVTLSCSPISGHRSVSWYQQTPGQGLQFLFEYFSETQRNKGNFPGRFSGRQFSNSRSEMNVSTLELGDSALYLCASSLDSSYNEQFFGPGTRLTVL.